These 7 T cell receptor beta chains share one sample of origin, sequenced in a study of regulatory T cells in long-lasting Graves disease. Time point noted: newly diagnosed GD, antithyroid drugs for less than 3 months. Extracted RNA from PBMCs served as the source of the TCR library. The TCR beta library used iRepertoire HTBI primers with Arm-PCR amplification of CDR3. A single record per CDR3 protein comes from TCRdb applying MiXCR to the multiplex PCR reads. This table has about 370,000 distinct CDR3 sequences, roughly 16% appearing once. The material was peripheral blood mononuclear cells (PBMCs), obtained at new diagnosis, from a patient treated with antithyroid drugs. Receptors were obtained from a female donor with Graves disease.

Only a few counts were recorded for this clonotype. This chain connects TRBV6-5 to TRBJ1-4; no firm D call. The CDR3 has 16 residues. V lost 2 bases to trimming and J lost 0 bases, with 10 bases between them. Germline CDR1 and CDR2: MNHEY and SVGAGI. CDR3 bases: TGTGCCAGCAGTTACAGTTTCGGGACAACTAATGAAAAACTGTTTTTT. This gives the protein CASSYSFGTTNEKLFF.

This clonotype was counted ten times or more. The chain couples TRBV5-1 to TRBJ2-1, with 8 bases that match TRBD2. V lost 2 bases, J lost 7 bases, and 14 bases stayed unmatched. Germline V lookup: CDR1 SGHRS, CDR2 YFSETQ. CDR3 length equals 17 residues. The CDR3 nucleotides are TGCGCCAGCAGCTTTGCCTCCGGGAGGGCAAGTCGGAATGAGCAGTTCTTC. Its protein is CASSFASGRASRNEQFF.

The sample holds many counts of this clonotype. This CDR3 is CSADGRSSGRAYEQYF. The CDR3, as DNA: TGCAGTGCTGACGGGCGATCTAGCGGGAGGGCCTACGAGCAGTACTTC. The V gene is TRBV20-1, the J gene TRBJ2-7; 12 nucleotides agree with TRBD2. The V segment lost 5 bases and the J segment 2 bases; nucleotides outside the gene matches: 10. Germline V lookup: CDR1 DFQATT, CDR2 SNEGSKA (reference sequence). The CDR3 sequence is 16 residues long.

Remarks on this clonotype: A much more abundant neighbour one base away suggests this may be a read error. The V call is TRBV2, the J call TRBJ2-4; D could derive from TRBD1 or TRBD2 (5 bases each). V was pared by 3 bases and J by 3 bases, with 12 bases between. The CDR3 length is 15 residues. Germline V lookup: CDR1 SNHLY, CDR2 FYNNEI. CDR3 region: CASSDLRAGKNIQYF. In nucleotides, the CDR3 is TGTGCCAGCAGTGATCTCAGGGCGGGCAAAAACATTCAGTACTTC. The full variable domain, in which reference TRBV2 and TRBJ2-4 provide the parts outside the CDR3, is EPEVTQTPSHQVTQMGQEVILRCVPISNHLYFYWYRQILGQKVEFLVSFYNNEISEKSEIFDDQFSVERPDGSNFTLKIRSTKLEDSAMYFCASSDLRAGKNIQYFGAGTRLSVL.

In its sample, this clonotype was seen many times. The chain uses TRBV28 and TRBJ1-1, with 7 bases that match TRBD1. Trimming cost V 10 bases and J 7 bases; bases outside gene matches: 9. CDR3 length: 12 amino acids. Per the germline V gene, CDR1 is MDHEN and CDR2 is SYDVKM. Here the CDR3 reads CAIGTAKDEAFF. In DNA form, the CDR3 reads TGTGCCATTGGGACAGCCAAGGATGAAGCTTTCTTT.

This clonotype was counted at least ten times. The chain recombines TRBV9 with TRBJ2-1; TRBD2 aligns across 9 bases. Germline trimming cut 6 bases from V and 2 bases from J; bases unmatched to any gene: 6. CDR1 is SGDLS and CDR2 is YYNGEE in the germline V gene. CDR3 length equals 15 residues. The CDR3, as DNA: TGTGCCAGCACCATAGCGGGAGTGACCTACAATGAGCAGTTCTTC. The encoded protein is CASTIAGVTYNEQFF.

This clonotype was recorded once. This chain joins TRBV6-2 or TRBV6-3 and TRBJ2-1, with no clear D. CDR3 length: 11 residues. The germline V and J ends were trimmed by 5 bases and 12 bases, with 11 bases remaining between them. CDR1 is MNHEY, CDR2 SVGEGT, per germline. The CDR3 is CASSEISRQFF. As DNA, the CDR3 is TGTGCCAGCAGTGAGATCAGTAGGCAGTTCTTC.